This TCR beta chain stems from a study of spatial heterogeneity in lung cancer (dated by TCRdb to between 2018 and 2021). Regarding the complete study: More beta-chain than alpha-chain transcripts were consistently detected, likely reflecting higher beta-chain transcript abundance. In the raw uncorrected reads, each unique combination of TCR and UMI appeared more than ten times on average. In non-small cell lung cancer, the study quantitatively compared TCR alpha and beta repertoires across several tumor regions, matched nontumor lung, and blood. TCR repertoire features were related to nonsynonymous mutation counts determined by whole-exome sequencing of tumor tissue. At surgery, both alpha and beta chains were TCR-sequenced in 200 to 250 tumor regions, 63 to 65 matched nontumor lung samples and 50 to 60 PBMC samples.

The study at large found these results: Additional single-cell paired TCR alpha and beta sequencing was considered necessary to confirm, at a functional level, the hypothesis that regional TCRs recognize regional mutations. Ubiquitous expanded tumor TCRs showed up in blood more often at tumor resection than at routine follow-up.

Library creation used 5' RACE. Sequencing instrument: NextSeq 500. To allow correction of PCR and sequencing errors, the TCR library protocol tagged every TCR cDNA molecule with a unique molecular identifier. In the paper's pipeline: TCR identification, UMI-based error correction and CDR3 extraction were all carried out with Decombinator tools. Expanded TCRs were defined as those above a frequency of 2 per 1,000, corresponding to the top 1% of the tumor frequency distribution. Each repertoire was subsampled 100 times to 5,000 TCRs, after which Renyi diversity was computed with the R vegan package. CDR3 similarity networks were built from amino acid triplet string-kernel similarity, with CDR3s being connected when pairwise similarity was above 0.82. Through fastp at Q25 and MiXCR, TCRdb rebuilt clones from the public reads, retaining in-frame beta chains. Entries are consolidated by CDR3 protein sequence, retaining the most common genes and DNA. For this entry, the V and J calls and clone size follow TCRdb and not the study's own pipeline. This sample is represented by tens of thousands of distinct CDR3 sequences; about 7.2% of them were singletons. The ten largest clonotypes hold 29% of the sample.

The germline V gene (reference sequence) provides CDR1 MNHEY and CDR2 SMNVEV. The CDR3 measures 14 amino acids from cysteine to phenylalanine. This entry keeps only the CDR3 DNA: 42 bases, framed from base 1. V and J are trimmed by 6 bases and 6 bases, and the gene matches miss 7 bases of the junction. This clonotype was seen ten or more times. Its recognized antigen is unknown. No much larger clonotype is one base removed from it; base qualities were not supplied. Reading the label with the study, this specimen's time point is: sample taken at primary tumor resection. Donors were 65 to 85 patients with early-stage, untreated non-small cell lung cancer from the lung TRACERx cohort. Without any cell sorting, TCR sequencing was performed on whole RNA extracted either from tumor and nontumor lung tissue or from cryopreserved PBMC samples. Only patients for whom sufficient RNA was available from at least two tumor regions were selected for TCR sequencing.

This receptor was taken from a female donor with early-stage non-small cell lung cancer. The rearrangement joined TRBV27 to TRBJ2-7; a stretch of 11 junction bases matches TRBD1. This material consisted of PBMCs, taken at surgery. The nucleotide sequence is TGTGCCAGCAGCAGAGGGACAGGGGGTATCGAGCAGTACTTC. Its protein product is CASSRGTGGIEQYF.